The subject of this entry is one TCR beta chain. Its target is not known. The data were taken from a study of cytomegalovirus exposure and HLA in healthy donors. Points from the study as a whole: Available immune exposure information was restricted to CMV serostatus only. Rare TCR sequences predominated, though certain public TCRs were found in many donors. TCR beta chain V- and J-gene trimming was linked, in a later analysis, to a missense variant in DCLRE1C. The study recorded about 150 TCR beta chains that were cytomegalovirus-associated.

CDR3 length: 17 residues. Per the germline V gene, CDR1 is SGHVS and CDR2 is FNYEAQ. V was pared by 1 base and J by 8 bases, with 23 bases between. 60 Vbeta and 13 Jbeta primers were used in PCR. Profiled with immunoSEQ multiplex PCR; TCRdb holds only in-frame clones, not every one. The sample has around 200,000 clones, 70% seen once. The chain recombines TRBV7-6 with TRBJ1-2, with D perhaps matching TRBD1 (5 bases). Sequencing input: PBMCs. This TCR was recovered from a middle-aged man in good health and CMV-seropositive. CDR3 sequence reads: CASSLGGRGRGTPGYTF. In nucleotides, the CDR3 is TGTGCCAGCAGCTTAGGTGGGCGTGGGCGCGGGACCCCCGGCTACACCTTC.